The 13 T cell receptor beta chains presented below share a single source sample, sequenced in a study of OX40 agonist ivuxolimab in advanced cancers. Here immunoSEQ multiplex PCR was the method, and the copy in TCRdb shows in-frame clones only, minus some. The table shows about 26,000 clones, with 75% to 80% occurring only once. The specimen comprised CD4+ or CD8+ T cells sorted from blood, sampled in a trial of the OX40 agonist ivuxolimab. These receptors were obtained from an adult with an advanced solid tumor such as melanoma, head and neck, liver or kidney cancer.

The chain couples TRBV9 to TRBJ2-7, with TRBD2 matching 14 bases. This CDR3 has 15 amino acids. Germline assignment: CDR1 SGDLS and CDR2 YYNGEE. V trimming: 3 bases; J trimming: 5 bases; junction bases outside the gene matches: 4. The CDR3, as DNA: TGTGCCAGCAGCGAGACTAGCGGGAGGGCCGACGAGCAGTACTTC. Its protein is CASSETSGRADEQYF.

Comments on this clone: Other nucleotide sequences from this sample produce the same CDR3. The rearrangement joins TRBV2 to TRBJ2-7; no firm D call. CDR1 is SNHLY and CDR2 is FYNNEI in the germline V gene. The CDR3 loop spans 11 amino acids. Deletions cut 4 bases from V and 3 bases from J, with 4 bases between. The CDR3 DNA follows: TGTGCCAGCAGTGGGGACTACGAGCAGTACTTC. This translates into CASSGDYEQYF.

This chain joins TRBV4-1 and TRBJ2-3; 9 bases are a match to TRBD1. Germline V lookup: CDR1 MGHRA, CDR2 YSYEKL. Trimming cost V 3 bases and J 2 bases; bases outside gene matches: 15. This CDR3 region has 19 residues. The CDR3 nucleotides are TGCGCCAGCAGCCAGGAGATTCTACGACAGGGGGTTTTCACAGATACGCAGTATTTT. Protein product: CASSQEILRQGVFTDTQYF.

This chain joins TRBV2 and TRBJ1-4; D gene uncertain. This CDR3 has 12 amino acids. CDR1 and CDR2 (germline): SNHLY, FYNNEI. The V end was cut by 6 bases, the J end by 10 bases, with 12 bases between. The CDR3 region is CASRGSNGKLFF. CDR3 coding DNA: TGTGCCAGCAGGGGCAGTAACGGAAAACTGTTTTTT.

The chain recombines TRBV7-9 with TRBJ2-5; the D gene is possibly TRBD1 (5 bases). Germline CDR1 reads SEHNR; CDR2 reads FQNEAQ (reference sequence). V was clipped by 1 base and J by 3 bases, with 12 bases between them. The CDR3 runs 15 residues. CDR3 protein: CASSLVAREEETQYF. The DNA for the CDR3 is TGTGCCAGCAGCTTAGTAGCCAGGGAAGAAGAGACCCAGTACTTC.

The chain joins TRBV5-6 to TRBJ2-3, with D possibly TRBD1 on 6 matching bases. CDR1 SGHDT and CDR2 YYEEEE come from the germline V gene. V lost 4 bases and J lost 2, with 11 bases in between. The CDR3 runs to 14 residues. The CDR3 protein is CASSLDSFTDTQYF. CDR3 sequence (DNA): TGTGCCAGCAGCCTGGACAGCTTCACAGATACGCAGTATTTT.

This clone was observed at least ten times. V gene TRBV9 combines with J gene TRBJ2-3, with TRBD1 matching over 7 bases. The length of the CDR3 is 16 residues. In germline, CDR1 is SGDLS, CDR2 YYNGEE. Trimming took 3 bases from V and 1 from J; bases not matched to a gene: 8. CDR3: CASSATGEDRTDTQYF. The CDR3 DNA reads TGTGCCAGCAGCGCAACAGGGGAAGATCGCACAGATACGCAGTATTTT.

In its sample, this clone was seen a few times. The chain joins TRBV5-4 to TRBJ1-1; TRBD1 might be the D (5 bases). The ends were cut back, 3 bases at V and 2 bases at J, with 8 bases in the middle. In germline, CDR1 is SGHNT, CDR2 YYREEE (reference sequence). The CDR3 sequence is 13 residues long. The CDR3 DNA sequence: TGTGCCAGCAGCTGGGGGGTAAACACTGAAGCTTTCTTT. This codes for CASSWGVNTEAFF.

This clone was counted a single time. The gene calls are TRBV5-6 and TRBJ2-3, with 8 bases aligning to TRBD1. J was trimmed by 8 bases and V by 0 bases; bases with no gene match: 8. The CDR3 has 15 amino acids. Per germline, CDR1 SGHDT and CDR2 YYEEEE. The CDR3 protein is CASSLAGQAESTQYF. In DNA form, the CDR3 reads TGTGCCAGCAGCTTGGCGGGACAGGCTGAAAGTACGCAGTATTTT.

This clone showed up just a few times. The CDR3 nucleotides are TGTGCCAGCTCACCGCTGGGGACTAACGAGCAGTACTTC. This encodes CASSPLGTNEQYF. V gene TRBV18 combines with J gene TRBJ2-7; 7 bases are a match to TRBD2. Losses at the gene ends were 3 bases for V and 5 bases for J; bases not matched to a gene: 4. Per germline, CDR1 KGHSH and CDR2 LQKENI. The CDR3 is made up of 13 amino acids.

This chain connects TRBV20-1 to TRBJ2-1, with unresolved D. The germline V and J ends were trimmed by 2 bases and 9 bases, with 8 bases remaining between them. CDR3 length equals 11 residues. Per the germline V gene, CDR1 is DFQATT and CDR2 is SNEGSKA (reference sequence). CDR3 sequence (DNA): TGCAGTGCTAGACCGGACGGTGAGCAGTTCTTC. This gives the protein CSARPDGEQFF.

V is TRBV6-6 and J is TRBJ2-5; the D is unclear. V was clipped by 0 bases and J by 5 bases, with 10 bases between them. Looked up from germline, CDR1 is MNHNY and CDR2 is SVGAGI (reference sequence). The CDR3 runs 14 residues. As DNA, the CDR3 is TGTGCCAGCAGTTACTCGACCATGGAGGAGACCCAGTACTTC. Residues: CASSYSTMEETQYF.

The sample holds a few counts of this clone. This sequence joins TRBV11-1 and TRBJ1-1, with 9 bases lining up with TRBD1. After removal of 5 bases from V and 8 bases from J, the junction contained 6 bases not matched to a gene. This CDR3 is 13 amino acids long. In germline, CDR1 is SGHAT, CDR2 FQDESV (reference sequence). CDR3 residues: CASSPGTGREAFF. The CDR3, as DNA: TGTGCCAGCAGCCCAGGGACAGGGAGAGAAGCTTTCTTT. Full variable domain (remainder filled in from reference TRBV11-1 and TRBJ1-1): EAEVAQSPRYKITEKSQAVAFWCDPISGHATLYWYRQILGQGPELLVQFQDESVVDDSQLPKDRFSAERLKGVDSTLKIQPAELGDSAMYLCASSPGTGREAFFGQGTRLTVV.